This T cell receptor beta chain appears in the sequencing data of a study of T cell clonality in common variable immunodeficiency. TCRdb keeps only in-frame clones here, not all; method: immunoSEQ multiplex PCR. The sample contains 25,000 to 35,000 clones, none of them singletons. Regarding this clone: This sample includes further DNA sequences coding for the same CDR3.

The clonotype originates from a person between 18 and 69 years old in good health. Sequencing used peripheral blood mononuclear cells.

Incomplete CDR3 DNA: TGTGCCAGCAGTGAACAGGGTTCCCCCTATGGC. It encodes CASSEQGSPYG. From start to end, the CDR3 is CASSEQGSPYGYTF. The V and J genes are TRBV2 and TRBJ1-2; weak D call: TRBD1 (5 bases). The CDR3 extends 3 residues past the end of the read, so its final part is completed from the germline J gene. Per germline, CDR1 SNHLY and CDR2 FYNNEI. The ends were cut back, 2 bases at V and 4 bases at J, with 11 bases in the middle. CDR3 size: 14 residues. The variable domain in full, completed from reference TRBV2 and TRBJ1-2, reads EPEVTQTPSHQVTQMGQEVILRCVPISNHLYFYWYRQILGQKVEFLVSFYNNEISEKSEIFDDQFSVERPDGSNFTLKIRSTKLEDSAMYFCASSEQGSPYGYTFGSGTRLTVV.